The 7 T cell receptor beta chains in this list originate from one sample, sequenced in a study of shared T cell receptors in the human thymus. This table comes from immunoSEQ multiplex PCR, and its TCRdb copy is limited to in-frame clones, with some not included. This table has 720,000 or so clones, approximately 85% appearing once. These data were likewise used in another study, on human thymus T cells.

The sample comprised thymocytes. Source of these receptors: a girl less than two years old with a congenital heart defect.

The CDR3 here is CASSPTGGGGNTIYF. CDR3 DNA sequence: TGTGCCAGCAGTCCGACAGGGGGAGGGGGAAACACCATATATTTT. This chain joins TRBV6-5 and TRBJ1-3; 9 bases line up with TRBD1. The ends lost 5 bases at V and 4 bases at J; junction bases unmatched: 6. The CDR3 loop spans 15 amino acids. Germline CDR1 MNHEY, CDR2 SVGAGI.

V is TRBV2 and J is TRBJ1-6; D is unresolved. The CDR3 runs 20 residues. V was clipped by 0 bases and J by 7 bases, with 25 bases between them. The V gene's germline CDR1 is SNHLY and CDR2 FYNNEI. The CDR3 reads CASSEAGGPGPPPWNSPLHF. For the CDR3, the DNA is TGTGCCAGCAGTGAAGCGGGAGGCCCCGGGCCCCCTCCATGGAATTCACCCCTCCACTTT. Full variable domain (remainder filled in from reference TRBV2 and TRBJ1-6): EPEVTQTPSHQVTQMGQEVILRCVPISNHLYFYWYRQILGQKVEFLVSFYNNEISEKSEIFDDQFSVERPDGSNFTLKIRSTKLEDSAMYFCASSEAGGPGPPPWNSPLHFGNGTRLTVT.

The chain carries TRBV4-2 and TRBJ2-7; 8 bases are shared with TRBD1. The V gene's germline CDR1 is LGHNA and CDR2 YNFKEQ. V was clipped by 0 bases and J by 7 bases; unmatched bases: 17. This CDR3 contains 18 residues. CDR3 sequence: CASSQEKRSVRGPREQYF. DNA for the CDR3: TGTGCCAGCAGCCAAGAAAAAAGGAGCGTCAGGGGGCCTCGAGAGCAGTACTTC.

The rearrangement links TRBV25-1 to TRBJ2-1; 9 positions agree with TRBD2. The CDR3 contains 17 residues. The V and J ends lost 6 bases and 7 bases, in that order; junction bases with no gene match: 16. Germline V gene data show CDR1 as MGHDK and CDR2 as SYGVNS. The CDR3 protein is CASSESLPGGGANEQFF. The CDR3 region has the DNA TGTGCCAGCAGCGAGAGCCTACCGGGCGGGGGGGCTAATGAGCAGTTCTTC.

The chain has TRBV4-3 and TRBJ2-3, with 9 nucleotides matching TRBD1. After removal of 3 bases from V and 2 bases from J, the junction contained 18 bases not matched to a gene. Germline V gene sequence: CDR1 LGHNA, CDR2 YSLEER. CDR3 length: 20 residues. The CDR3 loop reads CASSQRVQGAPRLYTDTQYF. The DNA of the CDR3 is TGCGCCAGCAGCCAGAGGGTACAGGGGGCGCCCCGGCTGTACACAGATACGCAGTATTTT.

This clone was counted a single time. The chain uses TRBV30 and TRBJ1-2; 10 nucleotides line up with TRBD1. The CDR3 sequence is 15 residues long. V dropped 0 bases and J dropped 3; count of bases not matched to a gene: 4. Germline loops: CDR1 GTSNPN, CDR2 SVGIG (reference sequence). CDR3 coding DNA: TGTGCCTGGAGTGTACGGGACAGGGGTGACTATGGCTACACCTTC. The encoded protein is CAWSVRDRGDYGYTF.

J is TRBJ2-7 and V is TRBV7-9; D perhaps matches TRBD2 (5 bases). V shed 1 base and J shed 3 bases, with 7 bases lying between them. The CDR3 sequence is 13 residues long. Germline V gene sequence: CDR1 SEHNR, CDR2 FQNEAQ (reference sequence). The CDR3 DNA reads TGTGCCAGCAGCTTAGATGGGAGCTACGAGCAGTACTTC. Encoded protein: CASSLDGSYEQYF.